A single count supports the clone carrying this T cell receptor beta chain. J gave up 4 bases and V 4 bases, and 3 bases lay outside the gene matches. Germline V gene sequence: CDR1 LGHDT, CDR2 YNNKEL (reference sequence). The CDR3 is 13 residues long. This record belongs to a study of blood T cell repertoires in COVID-19. Data came from immunoSEQ multiplex PCR; TCRdb stores just in-frame clones and leaves some out. The table records roughly 250,000 clones, 75% to 90% of them present only once. Recovery meant two consecutive negative NP/OP PCR tests, professional clearance, or resolved symptoms. The sample was PBMCs or T cells enriched from blood (not recorded which). The receptor was derived from a woman between 18 and 29 years old who had recovered from COVID-19. This chain links TRBV3-1 (or the pseudogene TRBV3-2) with TRBJ1-1; 7 nucleotides match TRBD1. This CDR3 is CASSLRGATEAFF. The CDR3 region has the DNA TGTGCCAGCAGCCTCAGGGGGGCCACTGAAGCTTTCTTT.